Presented here are 27 T cell receptor beta chains from one specimen sequenced in a study of metastatic and nonmetastatic thyroid tumors. Via MiXCR, TCRdb re-called the PCR reads. The sample shows 30,000 to 35,000 clones, 35% to 45% of them seen only once. There were no patients who had received any treatment before thyroid surgery. The material sequenced was tumor tissue. Receptor source: a female donor with papillary thyroid cancer or a benign thyroid nodule (not recorded which). Some clones in this sample may be carry-over from other donors' samples.

This clone was observed a few times. J is TRBJ2-1 and V is TRBV27; D remains ambiguous. The germline V and J ends were trimmed by 6 bases and 4 bases, with 16 bases remaining between them. From germline, CDR1 is MNHEY and CDR2 SMNVEV (reference sequence). This CDR3 spans 15 amino acids. The CDR3 spells CASSHTQTAYNEQFF. Written as DNA, the CDR3 is TGTGCCAGCAGCCATACACAAACAGCTTACAATGAGCAGTTCTTC.

The chain couples TRBV12-3 or TRBV12-4 to TRBJ2-7, with 11 bases lining up with TRBD2. Germline trimming cut 5 bases from V and 3 bases from J; bases unmatched to any gene: 6. The CDR3 consists of 15 residues. The CDR3 DNA reads as TGTGCCAGCAGTGCCCCTAGCGGGGGGCTCTACGAGCAGTACTTC. Translated, it gives CASSAPSGGLYEQYF.

The V gene is TRBV25-1, the J gene TRBJ1-6; no definite D call. The CDR3 covers 18 residues. Germline V gene sequence: CDR1 MGHDK, CDR2 SYGVNS. The V end was cut by 3 bases, the J end by 1 base, with 16 bases between. CDR3 loop: CASSEVPGSGSYNSPLHF. DNA of the CDR3: TGTGCCAGCAGTGAGGTTCCGGGAAGCGGGTCCTATAATTCACCCCTCCACTTT. Full variable domain (rest looked up from reference TRBV25-1 and TRBJ1-6): EADIYQTPRYLVIGTGKKITLECSQTMGHDKMYWYQQDPGMELHLIHYSYGVNSTEKGDLSSESTVSRIRTEHFPLTLESARPSHTSQYLCASSEVPGSGSYNSPLHFGNGTRLTVT.

Only a few counts were recorded for this clone. The chain employs TRBV2 and TRBJ2-2; the match to TRBD2 covers 10 bases. J was trimmed by 1 base and V by 6 bases; bases with no gene match: 2. CDR1 and CDR2 from the germline V gene are SNHLY and FYNNEI. CDR3 length: 15 residues. CDR3 DNA: TGTGCCAGCAGGACTAGCGGGTTGAACACCGGGGAGCTGTTTTTT. Its translation is CASRTSGLNTGELFF.

This chain uses TRBV19 with TRBJ2-3; the match to TRBD1 covers 10 bases. Trimming at V came to 3 bases and at J to 4 bases, leaving 4 bases not matched to a gene. This CDR3 has 15 residues. Per germline, CDR1 LNHDA and CDR2 SQIVND (reference sequence). The CDR3 region has the DNA TGTGCCAGTAGTATCGGACAGGGGGTATCAGATACGCAGTATTTT. It codes for CASSIGQGVSDTQYF.

DNA for the CDR3: TGCGCCAGCAGCTTGGATGGGGGGATGAACACTGAAGCTTTCTTT. This codes for CASSLDGGMNTEAFF. The chain combines TRBV5-1 with TRBJ1-1, with D tentatively TRBD1 (5 bases). Trimming left V 0 bases short and J 0 bases short, with 9 bases between. Germline loops: CDR1 SGHRS, CDR2 YFSETQ. This CDR3 is 15 amino acids long.

The chain is built from TRBV12-3 or TRBV12-4 and TRBJ2-1; 8 bases are shared with TRBD2. Trimming removed 3 bases from V and 4 bases from J; junction bases left unmatched: 8. The CDR3 totals 16 residues. The CDR3, as DNA: TGTGCCAGCAGTTTTAGAGCGGGAGTGATGTACAATGAGCAGTTCTTC. It yields the protein CASSFRAGVMYNEQFF.

This clone was counted a few times. The chain uses TRBV27 and TRBJ2-3; 8 nucleotides line up with TRBD1. V was clipped by 3 bases and J by 0 bases; unmatched bases: 2. The CDR3 contains 15 residues. Per the germline V gene, CDR1 is MNHEY and CDR2 is SMNVEV (reference sequence). The CDR3 nucleotides read TGTGCCAGCAGTTTCCAGGGGGCAAGCACAGATACGCAGTATTTT. Amino acid sequence: CASSFQGASTDTQYF.

This clone has a count of ten or more. The rearrangement joins TRBV27 to TRBJ2-1; D is perhaps TRBD1 (6 bases). The V end lost 3 bases, the J end lost 10 bases, and 16 bases lay between the germline ends. The CDR3 runs to 14 residues. CDR1 MNHEY and CDR2 SMNVEV come from the germline V gene (reference sequence). The CDR3 here is CASSFKGVRGEQFF. DNA for the CDR3: TGTGCCAGCAGTTTTAAGGGGGTGAGAGGGGAGCAGTTCTTC.

This clone was picked up a small number of times. The chain uses TRBV15 and TRBJ2-2; maybe TRBD2 (6 bases). Germline V gene data show CDR1 as LNHNV and CDR2 as YYDKDF (reference sequence). The V gene lost 0 bases and the J gene lost 2 bases, with 10 bases spanning the gap. The CDR3 extends over 16 amino acids. This CDR3 is CATSREGSGNTGELFF. CDR3 in DNA: TGTGCCACCAGCAGAGAAGGTAGCGGAAACACCGGGGAGCTGTTTTTT.

In this sample, this clone turned up a few times. This chain joins TRBV6-1 and TRBJ1-4, with TRBD1 matching 10 bases. Germline values: CDR1 MNHNS, CDR2 SASEGT. V lost 4 bases, J lost 8 bases, and 4 bases stayed unmatched. The CDR3 loop spans 14 amino acids. CDR3 nucleotides: TGTGCCAGCAGTGCTGGGACAGGGGTCGAAAAACTGTTTTTT. It translates to CASSAGTGVEKLFF.

This chain uses TRBV5-1 with TRBJ2-3; 11 bases map to TRBD1. After removal of 2 bases from V and 3 bases from J, the junction contained 5 bases not matched to a gene. Germline loops: CDR1 SGHRS, CDR2 YFSETQ. CDR3 size: 16 residues. The CDR3 DNA follows: TGCGCCAGCAGCTTAAGGACAGGGGGCCTTACAGATACGCAGTATTTT. Translating gives CASSLRTGGLTDTQYF.

This clone showed up just a few times. The CDR3, as DNA: TGTGCCAGCAGTTCCCCCTGGGGGGTCACGACTGAAGCTTTCTTT. This gives the protein CASSSPWGVTTEAFF. This sequence joins TRBV27 and TRBJ1-1; TRBD1 is a possible D gene (5 bases). V lost 4 bases and J lost 5, with 17 bases in between. Germline V CDR1 and CDR2: MNHEY, SMNVEV (reference sequence). The CDR3 has 15 amino acids.

This chain uses TRBV12-3 or TRBV12-4 with TRBJ1-2; D possibly corresponds to TRBD1 (5 bases). The V end was cut by 5 bases, the J end by 3 bases, with 13 bases between. CDR3 size: 14 residues. CDR3 residues: CASSQSQGDYGYTF. The CDR3 DNA is TGTGCCAGCAGTCAGTCCCAGGGAGACTATGGCTACACCTTC.

The V call is TRBV20-1, the J call TRBJ2-3, with TRBD2 matching 10 bases. The V gene end was trimmed by 1 base and the J gene end by 1 base; junction bases not matched to a gene: 2. Germline V lookup: CDR1 DFQATT, CDR2 SNEGSKA (reference sequence). This CDR3 region has 15 residues. CDR3 protein: CSARVLAGGTDTQYF. In DNA form, the CDR3 reads TGCAGTGCTAGAGTGCTAGCGGGGGGCACAGATACGCAGTATTTT.

The chain is built from TRBV28 and TRBJ2-3, with 9 bases aligning to TRBD2. The CDR3 covers 19 residues. V was clipped by 2 bases and J by 6 bases; unmatched bases: 18. The germline V gene encodes CDR1 MDHEN and CDR2 SYDVKM. CDR3 bases: TGTGCCAGCAGTTTAAAATTGGGACTAGCCGCTACCCGGTTGGATACGCAGTATTTT. Amino acids: CASSLKLGLAATRLDTQYF.

The chain has TRBV27 and TRBJ2-7; D remains unclear. Germline V gene sequence: CDR1 MNHEY, CDR2 SMNVEV (reference sequence). The V end was cut by 6 bases, the J end by 3 bases, with 15 bases between. The CDR3 runs 14 residues. Here the CDR3 DNA reads TGTGCCAGCAGCTCGGAACAGACCCACTACGAGCAGTACTTC. It translates to CASSSEQTHYEQYF.

This clone was observed at least ten times. The chain joins TRBV24-1 to TRBJ2-1; 11 positions match TRBD2. V trimming: 3 bases; J trimming: 12 bases; junction bases outside the gene matches: 12. CDR1 is KGHDR, CDR2 SFDVKD, per germline. This CDR3 contains 16 residues. The DNA for the CDR3 is TGTGCCACCAGTGATCTCGGGACTAGCGGCGAGGGGGTGCAGTTCTTC. Translating gives CATSDLGTSGEGVQFF.

This clone was detected many times. The chain couples TRBV5-1 to TRBJ1-4, with no clear D. V dropped 4 bases and J dropped 8 bases, with 18 bases sitting between them. CDR1 is SGHRS, CDR2 YFSETQ, per germline. This CDR3 spans 15 amino acids. The CDR3, as DNA: TGCGCCAGCAGCCCGGGGATCGACCTGAAAGAAAAACTGTTTTTT. Encoded protein: CASSPGIDLKEKLFF.

This clone was recorded a few times. The chain recombines TRBV7-3 with TRBJ2-2, with TRBD1 identical over 8 bases. Germline CDR1 and CDR2: SGHTA and FQGTGA. V lost 3 bases to trimming and J lost 3 bases; unmatched junction nucleotides: 6. This CDR3 spans 16 amino acids. The chain's CDR3 is CASSFVTGGDTGELFF. In DNA, the CDR3 is TGTGCCAGCAGCTTTGTTACAGGGGGTGACACCGGGGAGCTGTTTTTT.

This clone was seen a single time. The chain combines TRBV5-1 with TRBJ1-2, with 7 nucleotides matching TRBD1. The J segment lost 7 bases and the V segment lost 2 bases, leaving 2 bases of the junction unmatched. This CDR3 region has 12 residues. Per the germline V gene, CDR1 is SGHRS and CDR2 is YFSETQ. This CDR3 reads CASSFQGGGYTF. CDR3 in DNA: TGCGCCAGCAGCTTTCAGGGGGGTGGCTACACCTTC.

This chain connects TRBV28 to TRBJ2-5; 8 positions agree with TRBD1. The CDR3 length is 16 residues. Per germline, CDR1 MDHEN and CDR2 SYDVKM. V shed 5 bases, J shed 5 bases, and the junction held 13 bases outside the gene matches. The CDR3 DNA is TGTGCCAGCAGTACCCTCGACAGGGGAGGATACGAGACCCAGTACTTC. Its translation: CASSTLDRGGYETQYF.

The CDR3 here is CASSRTSASYNEQFF. CDR3 sequence (DNA): TGCGCCAGCAGCCGGACTAGCGCCTCCTACAATGAGCAGTTCTTC. The V call is TRBV5-1, the J call TRBJ2-1; 9 nucleotides match TRBD2. The V gene's germline CDR1 is SGHRS and CDR2 YFSETQ. The CDR3 spans 15 residues. J was trimmed by 0 bases and V by 4 bases; bases with no gene match: 2.

This clone turned up a few times. The rearrangement uses TRBV6-1 and TRBJ2-7; 8 positions match TRBD1. The CDR3 is 15 residues long. CDR1 is MNHNS and CDR2 is SASEGT in the germline V gene. V was pared by 0 bases and J by 5 bases, with 6 bases of the junction left unmatched. CDR3: CASSEAVDRVNEQYF. The DNA for the CDR3 is TGTGCCAGCAGTGAAGCCGTGGACAGGGTCAACGAGCAGTACTTC.

This clone was counted between two and nine times. The genes are TRBV6-1 and TRBJ2-5, with a weak D call TRBD2 (6 bases). With 4 bases removed from V and 7 bases from J, the gap between germline ends came to 16 bases. CDR1 and CDR2 from the germline V gene are MNHNS and SASEGT. This CDR3 has 14 amino acids. This chain's CDR3 is CASSVRGEVGTQYF. CDR3 in DNA: TGTGCCAGCAGTGTGCGAGGGGAGGTCGGGACCCAGTACTTC.

This clone came up a few times. The genes are TRBV25-1 and TRBJ1-6; no reliable D call. The CDR3 totals 13 residues. Trimming cost V 5 bases and J 5 bases, with 7 bases left between them. Germline V lookup: CDR1 MGHDK, CDR2 SYGVNS. Written as DNA, the CDR3 is TGTGCCAGCAGTCTGGGAAATAATTCACCCCTCCACTTT. Residues: CASSLGNNSPLHF.

This clone has only a few counts. The rearrangement joins TRBV6-2 or TRBV6-3 to TRBJ2-3, with D hard to call. The CDR3 loop spans 13 amino acids. The germline CDR1 and CDR2 sequences are MNHEY and SVGEGT. V lost 3 bases and J lost 1, with 5 bases in between. The CDR3 DNA follows: TGTGCCAGCAGTTATAGGCGCACAGATACGCAGTATTTT. Protein: CASSYRRTDTQYF.